This T cell receptor (beta chain) was identified in a study of T cells expressing NK-cell markers. The study, taken as a whole, reports: A handful of donors had dominant NKG2C+ clonotypes that comprised about 1.0-7.0% of their CD8+ T cells.

Germline lookup yields CDR1 DFQATT and CDR2 SNEGSKA (reference sequence). The CDR3 is 13 residues long. In regard to this clonotype: The antigen is unknown.

One entry per CDR3 protein, without DNA, is what TCRdb gives after re-calling the 5' RACE reads. This sample's table reports hundreds of thousands of distinct CDR3 sequences. V is TRBV20-1 and J is TRBJ1-1. The clonotype comes from a young man in good health. The specimen was blood T cells: a sorted CD56 or NKG2C T cell subset, CD4+ or CD8+ T cells, or bulk PBMC T cells (not recorded which). The CDR3 sequence is CSARDPGRLEAFF.